This TCR beta chain was retrieved from a study of Ad26.COV2.S vaccination and SARS-CoV-2 variants. There are 13 residues in the CDR3. The germline V gene encodes CDR1 SQVTM and CDR2 ANQGSEA. The ends were cut back, 1 base at V and 3 bases at J, with 7 bases in the middle. This table comes from immunoSEQ multiplex PCR, and its TCRdb copy is limited to in-frame clones, with some not included. This sample yields about 280,000 clones, of which roughly 86% are seen a single time; roughly 3.5% belongs to the top ten. This clone occurred once. The antigen remains unidentified. General observations from the study: Reports say spike-specific CD8+ and CD4+ T cell responses covered substantial breadth after vaccination.

The treatment here: over 15 received Ad26.COV2.S at low or high dose, single or two shots; several received placebo; per-sample allocation not given. Day 63 after the first vaccine or placebo injection was the time point for sampling. The sequenced sample was peripheral blood, obtained in a trial of Ad26.COV2.S vaccine versus placebo. This TCR was sampled from a person between 18 and 60 years old who received the Ad26.COV2.S COVID-19 vaccine or a placebo. The chain joins TRBV29-1 to TRBJ2-1; possible D gene TRBD2, 5 bases. As DNA, the CDR3 is TGCAGCGTTGAAGTTACTAGCTACAATGAGCAGTTCTTC. Its protein product is CSVEVTSYNEQFF.